The 7 T cell receptor beta chains given below trace back to one sample, sequenced in a study of cytomegalovirus exposure and HLA in healthy donors (dated by TCRdb to about 2017). Library method: the immunoSEQ multiplex PCR assay. The multiplex PCR relied on a mix of 60 forward primers for TCR Vbeta segments and 13 reverse primers for TCR Jbeta segments. Entries here come from immuneACCESS through TCRdb and include only in-frame sequences with V and J called. Some clones fail to appear in such tables; in the studies checked, an unresolved V gene covers under half of the shortfall, and the cause of the remainder is unknown. The sample profile shows under 170,000 clones; just under 65% of them were found once. About 7.1% of the sample comes from the top ten. The sample taken for sequencing was PBMCs. The receptors originated from an older woman in good health and CMV-seropositive.

This clone came up once. The chain carries TRBV27 and TRBJ2-5; possibly TRBD1 for D (6 bases). The germline V gene has CDR1 MNHEY and CDR2 SMNVEV (reference sequence). The V and J ends lost 2 bases and 4 bases respectively, with 8 bases between them. The CDR3 totals 13 residues. This CDR3 reads CASSLRGRETQYF. The DNA for the CDR3 is TGTGCCAGCAGTTTAAGGGGGAGAGAGACCCAGTACTTC.

The sample holds one count of this clone. This chain uses TRBV14 with TRBJ2-6, with 7 bases matching TRBD1. CDR1 and CDR2 from the germline V gene are SGHDN and FVKESK. This CDR3 region has 17 residues. The V gene end was trimmed by 2 bases and the J gene end by 2 bases; junction bases not matched to a gene: 6. The CDR3 nucleotides read TGTGCCAGCAGCCAATACACAGGGGCGGCTGGGGCCAACGTCCTGACTTTC. Translated, it gives CASSQYTGAAGANVLTF. The full variable domain, its missing parts supplied by reference TRBV14 and TRBJ2-6, is EAGVTQFPSHSVIEKGQTVTLRCDPISGHDNLYWYRRVMGKEIKFLLHFVKESKQDESGMPNNRFLAERTGGTYSTLKVQPAELEDSGVYFCASSQYTGAAGANVLTFGAGSRLTVL.

V gene TRBV18 combines with J gene TRBJ2-3; 8 nucleotides align to TRBD2. The CDR3 length is 15 residues. CDR1 is KGHSH, CDR2 LQKENI, per germline. V lost 3 bases and J lost 2; bases outside the gene matches: 4. CDR3 nucleotide sequence: TGTGCCAGCTCACCGGGAGCGGGGGTCACAGATACGCAGTATTTT. It specifies CASSPGAGVTDTQYF.

This clone was counted between two and nine times. The V gene is TRBV29-1, the J gene TRBJ2-3; 7 positions agree with TRBD1. V was clipped by 6 bases and J by 4 bases; unmatched bases: 10. The V gene's germline CDR1 is SQVTM and CDR2 ANQGSEA. The CDR3 consists of 14 residues. The CDR3 is CSVLPQGTPDTQYF. CDR3 coding DNA: TGCAGCGTCCTCCCACAGGGGACCCCAGATACGCAGTATTTT.

This rearrangement joins TRBV6-6 to TRBJ1-1; 7 nucleotides agree with TRBD1. This CDR3 has 15 amino acids. The J segment lost 5 bases and the V segment lost 2 bases, leaving 8 bases of the junction unmatched. Germline V gene sequence: CDR1 MNHNY, CDR2 SVGAGI (reference sequence). The CDR3 nucleotides are TGTGCCAGCAGTTACGGAGGGGGCGCGGGTACTGAAGCTTTCTTT. Translating it yields CASSYGGGAGTEAFF.

The gene calls are TRBV28 and TRBJ1-1; 7 bases line up with TRBD1. The germline V gene encodes CDR1 MDHEN and CDR2 SYDVKM. This CDR3 spans 14 amino acids. J lost 1 base, V lost 6 bases, and 5 bases had no gene match. CDR3 sequence reads: CASREQGQNTEAFF. CDR3 nucleotide sequence: TGTGCCAGCAGAGAACAGGGGCAGAACACTGAAGCTTTCTTT.

This clone was counted a few times. V and J are TRBV27 and TRBJ2-7; TRBD1 agrees at 8 bases. V shed 5 bases and J 2 bases; nucleotides not matched to a gene: 11. The CDR3 has 16 residues. Germline V CDR1 and CDR2: MNHEY, SMNVEV (reference sequence). The CDR3 here is CASSPSIRQGTYEQYF. The CDR3 DNA reads TGTGCCAGCAGTCCATCAATCCGACAGGGGACCTACGAGCAGTACTTC.